These 24 T cell receptor beta chains were all obtained from the same sample, sequenced in a study of T cell repertoires in cytomegalovirus infection. In TCRdb, the reads were re-called with MiXCR into one record per CDR3 protein. The sample lists fewer than 250,000 distinct CDR3 sequences; approximately 13% were seen once. The sequencing input was PBMCs. The receptors originated from a human donor in good health (CMV status not recorded). Some clones in this sample may be carry-over from other donors' samples.

This clonotype was recorded at least ten times. The chain uses TRBV7-2 and TRBJ1-2; TRBD1 matches 10 bases. V gave up 5 bases and J gave up 4 bases; unmatched junction bases: 7. This CDR3 has 15 residues. CDR1 and CDR2 from the germline V gene are SGHTA and FQGNSA. CDR3 residues: CASSLGTGAGYGYTF. The CDR3 region has the DNA TGTGCCAGCAGCCTTGGGACAGGGGCCGGCTATGGCTACACCTTC. Complete variable domain (other parts from reference TRBV7-2 and TRBJ1-2): GAGVSQSPSNKVTEKGKDVELRCDPISGHTALYWYRQSLGQGLEFLIYFQGNSAPDKSGLPSDRFSAERTGGSVSTLTIQRTQQEDSAVYLCASSLGTGAGYGYTFGSGTRLTVV.

The chain combines TRBV19 with TRBJ2-5, with D perhaps matching TRBD1 (5 bases). V was shortened by 9 bases and J by 5 bases, with 13 bases between the two germline ends. Germline V gene sequence: CDR1 LNHDA, CDR2 SQIVND (reference sequence). The length of the CDR3 is 12 residues. DNA of the CDR3: TGTGCCAGCCAGGGCGGAGTCGAGACCCAGTACTTC. Translating it yields CASQGGVETQYF.

This clonotype was counted many times. The chain couples TRBV7-2 to TRBJ1-1; TRBD1 is a possible D gene (5 bases). Germline V gives CDR1 SGHTA, CDR2 FQGNSA. Trimming shortened V by 2 bases and J by 3 bases, and 10 bases separated the two germline ends. The CDR3 has 14 residues. CDR3 nucleotide sequence: TGTGCCAGCAGCTTATACGCCAGGGACACTGAAGCTTTCTTT. The encoded protein is CASSLYARDTEAFF. The full variable domain, with the rest looked up from reference TRBV7-2 and TRBJ1-1, is GAGVSQSPSNKVTEKGKDVELRCDPISGHTALYWYRQSLGQGLEFLIYFQGNSAPDKSGLPSDRFSAERTGGSVSTLTIQRTQQEDSAVYLCASSLYARDTEAFFGQGTRLTVV.

This clonotype was observed a handful of times. The J gene is TRBJ1-4, the V gene TRBV28; D is ambiguous. V lost 8 bases to trimming and J lost 4 bases, with 8 bases between them. This CDR3 comprises 12 residues. CDR1 is MDHEN, CDR2 SYDVKM, per germline. CDR3 in amino acids: CASAGSNEKLFF. The CDR3, as DNA: TGTGCCAGCGCGGGGAGTAATGAAAAACTGTTTTTT. The whole variable domain, remainder taken from reference TRBV28 and TRBJ1-4, is DVKVTQSSRYLVKRTGEKVFLECVQDMDHENMFWYRQDPGLGLRLIYFSYDVKMKEKGDIPEGYSVSREKKERFSLILESASTNQTSMYLCASAGSNEKLFFGSGTQLSVL.

At least ten counts were recorded for this clonotype. The gene calls are TRBV7-2 and TRBJ2-7; TRBD2 is a possible D gene (6 bases). V lost 1 base and J 7 bases, leaving 11 bases between the germline ends. CDR3 size: 13 residues. The germline gives CDR1 SGHTA, CDR2 FQGNSA. CDR3 protein: CASSLGSAGEQYF. The CDR3 DNA is TGTGCCAGCAGCTTAGGCTCCGCGGGGGAGCAGTACTTC.

This clonotype was detected many times. One end of the junction varies from germline; a read error may be responsible. V usage is TRBV29-1 and J usage is TRBJ1-1; a weak D match, TRBD1 (5 bases). The germline V gene has CDR1 SQVTM and CDR2 ANQGSEA. The CDR3 spans 13 residues. CDR3 coding DNA: TGCAGCGCTGAACCCCAGGGAAGGACTGAAGCTTTCTTT. Protein product: CSAEPQGRTEAFF.

The chain employs TRBV3-1 and TRBJ1-1; D is possibly TRBD1 (6 bases). This CDR3 spans 15 amino acids. Germline V gene data show CDR1 as LGHDT and CDR2 as YNNKEL (reference sequence). V was trimmed by 4 bases and J by 2 bases, leaving 14 bases between them. The DNA for the CDR3 is TGTGCCAGCAGCCGGAACTTACAGGGAAACACTGAAGCTTTCTTT. It translates to CASSRNLQGNTEAFF.

CDR3 sequence (DNA): TGTGCCAGCAGTCCGAAGAGGACTAGCGGGGGCACGCAGTATTTT. Protein sequence: CASSPKRTSGGTQYF. The chain links TRBV6-5 to TRBJ2-3; TRBD2 agrees at 13 bases. Germline assignment: CDR1 MNHEY and CDR2 SVGAGI. This CDR3 has 15 residues. V was pared by 5 bases and J by 9 bases, with 8 bases of the junction left unmatched.

This clonotype was counted ten times or more. The gene calls are TRBV19 and TRBJ2-1; tentative D call: TRBD1 (5 bases). The germline V gene has CDR1 LNHDA and CDR2 SQIVND (reference sequence). The V end was cut by 5 bases, the J end by 4 bases, with 18 bases between. The CDR3 contains 16 residues. The CDR3: CASSPTTGTGYNEQFF. CDR3 coding DNA: TGTGCCAGTAGTCCCACAACAGGCACCGGTTACAATGAGCAGTTCTTC. The whole variable domain, filled in from reference TRBV19 and TRBJ2-1, reads DGGITQSPKYLFRKEGQNVTLSCEQNLNHDAMYWYRQDPGQGLRLIYYSQIVNDFQKGDIAEGYSVSREKKESFPLTVTSAQKNPTAFYLCASSPTTGTGYNEQFFGPGTRLTVL.

The chain is built from TRBV20-1 and TRBJ1-1, with D unclear. V dropped 3 bases and J dropped 7 bases, with 6 bases sitting between them. The germline V gene encodes CDR1 DFQATT and CDR2 SNEGSKA (reference sequence). The CDR3 covers 10 residues. The CDR3 DNA follows: TGCAGTGCTAGGGGAATTGAAGCTTTCTTT. Residues: CSARGIEAFF.

This clonotype came up many times. This chain joins TRBV7-2 and TRBJ2-7; 11 positions match TRBD2. CDR1 is SGHTA, CDR2 FQGNSA, per germline. The V gene end was trimmed by 5 bases and the J gene end by 1 base; junction bases not matched to a gene: 7. The CDR3 length is 16 residues. The CDR3 region has the DNA TGTGCCAGCAGCATAACCGGGACTAGCGGATCCTACGAGCAGTACTTC. Translated: CASSITGTSGSYEQYF.

There are a few counts of this clonotype. The V gene is TRBV20-1, the J gene TRBJ1-6, with D possibly TRBD1 on 5 matching bases. The germline V and J ends were trimmed by 5 bases and 6 bases, with 11 bases remaining between them. The CDR3 is 13 residues long. Germline V lookup: CDR1 DFQATT, CDR2 SNEGSKA (reference sequence). The CDR3 region is CSAGFDSNSPLHF. For the CDR3, the DNA is TGCAGTGCTGGGTTTGACAGTAATTCACCCCTCCACTTT.

Ten or more counts support this clonotype. The chain is built from TRBV7-6 and TRBJ2-5, with D possibly being TRBD2 (6 bases). Between the trimmed V and J ends, which lost 5 bases and 1 base, there was a span of 14 bases. In germline, CDR1 is SGHVS, CDR2 FNYEAQ. CDR3 length: 15 residues. As DNA, the CDR3 is TGTGCCAGCAGCCTAGGCGGGGCGCTCCAAGAGACCCAGTACTTC. Its translation is CASSLGGALQETQYF.

This clonotype was counted between two and nine times. This may be a read error, as it is one base from a much larger clone. The V and J genes are TRBV6-6 and TRBJ2-7; 7 nucleotides agree with TRBD1. Germline CDR1 MNHNY, CDR2 SVGAGI (reference sequence). V dropped 6 bases and J dropped 5; count of bases not matched to a gene: 4. The CDR3 runs to 12 residues. The CDR3, as DNA: TGTGCCAGCAGCTTCGGACAGGACGAGCAGTACTTC. Amino acids: CASSFGQDEQYF.

In regard to this clonotype: This sequence may be a read error, since a much larger clone differs from it by one base. V and J are TRBV12-3 or TRBV12-4 and TRBJ1-2; D call uncertain. CDR3 length: 13 residues. Trimming shortened V by 5 bases and J by 2 bases, and 9 bases separated the two germline ends. The CDR3 nucleotides are TGTGCCAGCAGTCAAACAGCCAACTATGGCTACACCTTC. This codes for CASSQTANYGYTF.

The J gene is TRBJ1-1, the V gene TRBV29-1, with a weak D call TRBD1 (5 bases). The CDR3 loop spans 15 amino acids. Per germline, CDR1 SQVTM and CDR2 ANQGSEA. V lost 6 bases and J 0 bases, leaving 17 bases between the germline ends. DNA of the CDR3: TGCAGCGTAGCCCACGGGACGGTTATGAACACTGAAGCTTTCTTT. Its translation: CSVAHGTVMNTEAFF. The complete variable domain, with remaining parts taken from reference TRBV29-1 and TRBJ1-1, reads SAVISQKPSRDICQRGTSLTIQCQVDSQVTMMFWYRQQPGQSLTLIATANQGSEATYESGFVIDKFPISRPNLTFSTLTVSNMSPEDSSIYLCSVAHGTVMNTEAFFGQGTRLTVV.

This clonotype was seen ten or more times. This chain joins TRBV12-3 or TRBV12-4 and TRBJ1-2; 9 positions agree with TRBD1. The CDR3 extends over 17 amino acids. V lost 6 bases to trimming and J lost 2 bases; unmatched junction nucleotides: 13. Here the CDR3 reads CASRGRDRAPGNYGYTF. CDR3 nucleotides: TGTGCCAGCAGGGGCCGGGACAGGGCCCCAGGAAACTATGGCTACACCTTC.

This clonotype was picked up many times. J is TRBJ2-2 and V is TRBV7-2; D assignment may be TRBD1 or TRBD2 (6 bases each). CDR3 length: 15 residues. Trimming cost V 6 bases and J 3 bases, with 14 bases left between them. CDR1 and CDR2 (germline): SGHTA, FQGNSA. CDR3 bases: TGTGCCAGCAGTTATACAGGGACTTACACCGGGGAGCTGTTTTTT. Amino acid sequence: CASSYTGTYTGELFF.

As for this clonotype: This may be a read error: a much more frequent sequence differs by one nucleotide. The chain links TRBV12-3 or TRBV12-4 to TRBJ1-4, with D hard to call. Trimming left V 5 bases short and J 3 bases short, with 13 bases between. CDR3 length: 15 residues. CDR3 residues: CASSPQRGPNEKLFF. The CDR3 bases are TGTGCCAGCAGTCCACAACGGGGTCCTAATGAAAAACTGTTTTTT.

This clonotype showed up just a few times. V is TRBV20-1 and J is TRBJ2-1; TRBD2 matches at 10 bases. CDR1 is DFQATT and CDR2 is SNEGSKA in the germline V gene (reference sequence). V shed 6 bases, J shed 4 bases, and the junction held 6 bases outside the gene matches. This CDR3 is 14 amino acids long. DNA for the CDR3: TGCAGTGCCCTTCGGACTAGCGGTTACAATGAGCAGTTCTTC. Translation: CSALRTSGYNEQFF.

As regards this clonotype: Its ends do not fully match the called genes, so a read error is possible. V and J are TRBV7-2 and TRBJ1-1; 8 positions agree with TRBD1. CDR3 length: 17 amino acids. The germline V gene has CDR1 SGHTA and CDR2 FQGNSA. CDR3 in DNA: TGTGCCGGCAGCTTAATTATGCACGGACAGGGGAACACTGAAGCTTTCTTT. This gives the protein CAGSLIMHGQGNTEAFF.

This clonotype was detected a few times. The rearrangement links TRBV29-1 to TRBJ2-7; TRBD1 agrees at 7 bases. CDR3 size: 14 residues. V lost 4 bases to trimming and J lost 0 bases; unmatched junction nucleotides: 6. Germline V CDR1 and CDR2: SQVTM, ANQGSEA. In DNA, the CDR3 is TGCAGCGTTGCCTCGACAGGGAGCTCCTACGAGCAGTACTTC. Its protein product is CSVASTGSSYEQYF.

This clonotype was observed many times. CDR3 DNA sequence: TGTGCCAGCAGCTCGTCCAGGGCGGGATGGGGGTACAATGAGCAGTTCTTC. This encodes CASSSSRAGWGYNEQFF. This chain uses TRBV7-2 with TRBJ2-1; D is perhaps TRBD2 (6 bases). This CDR3 spans 17 amino acids. Deletions cut 4 bases from V and 4 bases from J, with 20 bases between. The germline V gene encodes CDR1 SGHTA and CDR2 FQGNSA. The variable domain in full, completed from reference TRBV7-2 and TRBJ2-1, reads GAGVSQSPSNKVTEKGKDVELRCDPISGHTALYWYRQSLGQGLEFLIYFQGNSAPDKSGLPSDRFSAERTGGSVSTLTIQRTQQEDSAVYLCASSSSRAGWGYNEQFFGPGTRLTVL.

This clonotype has more than one count but fewer than ten. The chain links TRBV27 to TRBJ1-5; a possible D gene is TRBD1 (6 bases). The CDR3 covers 14 residues. From germline, CDR1 is MNHEY and CDR2 SMNVEV (reference sequence). V lost 5 bases and J lost 5, with 13 bases in between. The CDR3 DNA reads as TGTGCCAGCAGTCCTAGGACAGCTGATCAGCCCCAGCATTTT. Its translation is CASSPRTADQPQHF.